The entry below gives a single T cell receptor beta chain sequence along with its context. Antigen: not known. A read error is likely, as this CDR3 ends without the conserved phenylalanine or tryptophan. It is unclear where the CDR3 begins or ends on the DNA, so no DNA is shown, and the CDR3 is as TCRdb lists it. The data are from a study of shared clonotypes between healthy human individuals. The donors, all of them Caucasian adults, lived in Nashville, Tennessee. Using immunoSEQ multiplex PCR, the repertoire was profiled, and TCRdb retains in-frame clones only, with some absent. The table includes roughly 2.2 million clones, approximately 93% detected once. Findings and caveats of the study: Donors were few, which limited the genetic and exposure-history diversity represented. Shared clonotypes: 4.5% to 5% naive CD4, 3.5% to 4% naive CD8, 2.3% memory CD4, 0.4% memory CD8.

The clonotype comes from a man aged 18 to 29 in good health. Some clones in this sample may be carry-over from other donors' samples. The sample was naive CD4+ T cells from PBMCs. As for subset: CD45RA+ positively selected.

The CDR3 is CASSYSSRTAPTY. The rearrangement links TRBV6-5 to TRBJ1-2; the D segment call TRBD1 is taken from the table without a DNA check. The CDR3 region is 13 residues in length, termini included. Germline assignment: CDR1 MNHEY and CDR2 SVGAGI.